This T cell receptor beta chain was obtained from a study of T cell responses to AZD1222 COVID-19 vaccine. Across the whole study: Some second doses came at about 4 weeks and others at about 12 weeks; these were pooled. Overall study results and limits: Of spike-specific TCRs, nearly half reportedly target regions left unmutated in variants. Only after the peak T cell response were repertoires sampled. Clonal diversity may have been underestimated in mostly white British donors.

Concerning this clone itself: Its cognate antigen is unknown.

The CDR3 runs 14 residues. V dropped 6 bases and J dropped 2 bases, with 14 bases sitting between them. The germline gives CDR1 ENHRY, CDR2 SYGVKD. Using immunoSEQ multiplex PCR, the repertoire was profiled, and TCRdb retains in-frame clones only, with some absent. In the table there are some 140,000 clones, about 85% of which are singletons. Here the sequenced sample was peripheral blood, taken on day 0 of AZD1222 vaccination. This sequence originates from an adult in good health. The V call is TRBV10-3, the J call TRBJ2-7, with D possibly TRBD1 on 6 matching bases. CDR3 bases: TGTGCCATCAGACAGGGTGATGTGACCTACGAGCAGTACTTC. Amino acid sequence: CAIRQGDVTYEQYF.